The 16 T cell receptor beta chains given below trace back to one sample, sequenced in a study of cytomegalovirus exposure and HLA in healthy donors. The PCR ran on 60 Vbeta and 13 Jbeta primers. Clones were read by immunoSEQ multiplex PCR, and TCRdb kept only the in-frame ones, dropping some. This table has fewer than 90,000 clones, around 76% appearing once. The source material was PBMCs. These receptors were obtained from a man younger than 40 in good health and CMV-seropositive.

The chain has TRBV6-5 and TRBJ1-2; maybe TRBD1 (6 bases). Germline CDR1 is MNHEY and CDR2 is SVGAGI. The V end was cut by 4 bases, the J end by 6 bases, with 12 bases between. CDR3 length: 13 amino acids. CDR3 in amino acids: CASSWKGGDGYTF. The CDR3, as DNA: TGTGCCAGCAGTTGGAAGGGGGGGGATGGCTACACCTTC.

The chain uses TRBV29-1 and TRBJ1-1, with D hard to call. V gave up 3 bases and J gave up 0 bases, with 5 bases separating them. CDR3 length: 12 amino acids. Per germline, CDR1 SQVTM and CDR2 ANQGSEA. The CDR3 reads CSVERMNTEAFF. The CDR3 DNA reads as TGCAGCGTTGAGCGCATGAACACTGAAGCTTTCTTT.

This clone was observed a few times. The chain uses TRBV7-8 and TRBJ1-4; possible D gene TRBD1, 6 bases. V dropped 2 bases and J dropped 8 bases, with 12 bases sitting between them. Germline V gene sequence: CDR1 SGHVS, CDR2 FQNEAQ. This CDR3 comprises 14 residues. The CDR3 loop is CASSLLQGGEKLFF. The CDR3 DNA reads as TGTGCCAGCAGCTTACTACAGGGAGGGGAAAAACTGTTTTTT.

This clone was recorded a few times. This chain joins TRBV9 and TRBJ2-7; a weak D match, TRBD2 (6 bases). V was cut by 6 bases and J by 6 bases, with 19 bases left in between. The CDR3 runs 14 residues. CDR1 and CDR2 from the germline V gene are SGDLS and YYNGEE. This CDR3 is CASNGGGPGSEQYF. The CDR3 DNA sequence: TGTGCCAGCAACGGAGGCGGACCCGGGAGCGAGCAGTACTTC.

This clone appeared a few times. V gene TRBV6-5 combines with J gene TRBJ1-1, with 8 bases aligning to TRBD1. The CDR3 consists of 15 residues. Germline lookup yields CDR1 MNHEY and CDR2 SVGAGI. V lost 4 bases and J lost 0; bases outside the gene matches: 4. DNA of the CDR3: TGTGCCAGCAGTTCGACAGGGGCGGTGAACACTGAAGCTTTCTTT. As protein: CASSSTGAVNTEAFF.

The chain couples TRBV12-2 to TRBJ2-1; whether TRBD1, the table's D call, matches the DNA was not checked. TRBV12-2 is a pseudogene locus. This CDR3 region has 18 residues. CDR3 region: CASRLVPGGTGVCNEQFF. As DNA, the CDR3 is TGTGCAAGTCGCTTAGTCCCCGGGGGGACAGGGGTTTGCAATGAGCAGTTCTTC.

CDR3 nucleotide sequence: TGTGCCAGCACCAGGACTAGCGGGGTAACCTACGAGCAGTACTTC. Residues: CASTRTSGVTYEQYF. The rearrangement uses TRBV5-4 and TRBJ2-7; TRBD2 matches at 12 bases. The CDR3 runs 15 residues. The germline CDR1 and CDR2 sequences are SGHNT and YYREEE (reference sequence). J lost 2 bases, V lost 6 bases, and 6 bases had no gene match.

V gene TRBV19 combines with J gene TRBJ1-5; TRBD1 matches at 7 bases. Germline-derived CDR1 and CDR2 are LNHDA and SQIVND (reference sequence). CDR3 length equals 15 residues. Unmatched junction bases numbered 8, after V lost 5 bases and J lost 4 bases. This CDR3 reads CASSPGDSTNQPQHF. DNA for the CDR3: TGTGCCAGTAGTCCAGGGGACAGTACGAATCAGCCCCAGCATTTT.

This chain joins TRBV9 and TRBJ2-5; 8 bases agree with TRBD2. The length of the CDR3 is 14 residues. Losses at the gene ends were 0 bases for V and 7 bases for J; bases not matched to a gene: 5. The germline gives CDR1 SGDLS, CDR2 YYNGEE. The CDR3 loop is CASSVDAGGWTQYF. CDR3 in DNA: TGTGCCAGCAGCGTAGATGCGGGGGGCTGGACCCAGTACTTC.

This clone appeared a few times. The V gene is TRBV6-4, the J gene TRBJ1-2; 10 nucleotides match TRBD1. The CDR3 sequence is 14 residues long. With 2 bases clipped from V and 4 bases from J, the junction kept 1 base outside the gene matches. Germline-derived CDR1 and CDR2 are MRHNA and SNTAGT. The CDR3 reads CASSDRDRGYGYTF. The CDR3, as DNA: TGTGCCAGCAGTGACCGGGACAGGGGCTATGGCTACACCTTC.

V and J are TRBV4-2 and TRBJ2-2, with 12 bases that match TRBD2. This CDR3 region has 15 residues. The trim removed 3 bases at V and 5 bases at J, leaving 1 base unmatched. Germline V gene lookup returns CDR1 LGHNA and CDR2 YNFKEQ. The CDR3 region has the DNA TGTGCCAGCAGCCACGGGACTAGCGGGACCGGGGAGCTGTTTTTT. Protein: CASSHGTSGTGELFF.

This chain joins TRBV5-1 and TRBJ2-3; 7 nucleotides line up with TRBD1. CDR1 SGHRS and CDR2 YFSETQ come from the germline V gene. This CDR3 has 14 amino acids. Trimming took 4 bases from V and 2 from J; bases not matched to a gene: 4. CDR3 sequence (DNA): TGCGCCAGCAGCGGAGACAGGGTCACAGATACGCAGTATTTT. Translated: CASSGDRVTDTQYF.

J is TRBJ1-5 and V is TRBV28; the D gene is possibly TRBD1 (6 bases). Germline values: CDR1 MDHEN, CDR2 SYDVKM. The CDR3 is 14 amino acids. V lost 8 bases, J lost 4 bases, and 15 bases lay in between. CDR3 sequence reads: CASLEQGTNQPQHF. The CDR3 bases are TGTGCCAGCCTGGAACAGGGTACGAATCAGCCCCAGCATTTT.

The chain's CDR3 is CASTALGTNEKLFF. CDR3 bases: TGTGCCAGCACGGCGCTAGGAACTAATGAAAAACTGTTTTTT. The chain recombines TRBV6-6 with TRBJ1-4; no reliable D call. The V gene lost 7 bases and the J gene lost 1 base, with 10 bases spanning the gap. The CDR3 consists of 14 residues. Looked up from germline, CDR1 is MNHNY and CDR2 is SVGAGI (reference sequence).

The chain employs TRBV7-2 and TRBJ2-3; a weak D match, TRBD2 (6 bases). The CDR3 consists of 19 residues. The V end lost 4 bases, the J end lost 2 bases, and 25 bases lay between the germline ends. The germline gives CDR1 SGHTA, CDR2 FQGNSA. In DNA, the CDR3 is TGTGCCAGCAGCTCACGCATACTAGGTAGCGGAAGATCCACAGATACGCAGTATTTT. Protein: CASSSRILGSGRSTDTQYF.

The table lists this clone with a few counts. The chain is built from TRBV7-3 and TRBJ2-3; TRBD1 matches 7 bases. The length of the CDR3 is 16 residues. V dropped 4 bases and J dropped 3; count of bases not matched to a gene: 10. Germline loops: CDR1 SGHTA, CDR2 FQGTGA. In DNA form, the CDR3 reads TGTGCCAGCAGCTCCAGACAGGGAACGGGGACAGATACGCAGTATTTT. It specifies CASSSRQGTGTDTQYF.